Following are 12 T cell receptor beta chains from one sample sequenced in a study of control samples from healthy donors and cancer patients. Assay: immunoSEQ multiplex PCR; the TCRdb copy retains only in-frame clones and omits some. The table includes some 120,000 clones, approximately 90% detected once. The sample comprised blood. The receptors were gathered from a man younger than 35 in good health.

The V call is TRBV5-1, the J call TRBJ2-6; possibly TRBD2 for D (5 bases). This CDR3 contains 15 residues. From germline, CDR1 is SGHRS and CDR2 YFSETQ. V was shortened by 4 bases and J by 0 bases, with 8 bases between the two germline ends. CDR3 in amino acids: CASSPGDSGANVLTF. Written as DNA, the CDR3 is TGCGCCAGCAGCCCCGGGGACTCTGGGGCCAACGTCCTGACTTTC.

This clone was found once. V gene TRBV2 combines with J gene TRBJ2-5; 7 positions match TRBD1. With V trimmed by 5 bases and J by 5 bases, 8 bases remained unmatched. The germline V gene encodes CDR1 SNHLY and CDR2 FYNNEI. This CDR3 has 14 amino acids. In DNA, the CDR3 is TGTGCCAGCAGTACCCGACAGGGAATGGAGACCCAGTACTTC. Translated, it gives CASSTRQGMETQYF. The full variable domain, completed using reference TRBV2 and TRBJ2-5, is EPEVTQTPSHQVTQMGQEVILRCVPISNHLYFYWYRQILGQKVEFLVSFYNNEISEKSEIFDDQFSVERPDGSNFTLKIRSTKLEDSAMYFCASSTRQGMETQYFGPGTRLLVL.

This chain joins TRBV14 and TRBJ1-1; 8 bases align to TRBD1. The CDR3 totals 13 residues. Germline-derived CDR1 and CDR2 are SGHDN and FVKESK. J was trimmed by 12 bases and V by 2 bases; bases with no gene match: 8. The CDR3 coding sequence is TGTGCCAGCAGCCAACAGGGGGCTGAGGTGACTTTCTTT. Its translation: CASSQQGAEVTFF.

CDR3 nucleotide sequence: TGTGCCAGTAGCCAACTACAGGGATCTTTCTATGGCTACACCTTC. Translating gives CASSQLQGSFYGYTF. The chain joins TRBV19 to TRBJ1-2; D is perhaps TRBD1 (6 bases). This CDR3 is built from 15 residues. Germline V gene data show CDR1 as LNHDA and CDR2 as SQIVND (reference sequence). V lost 6 bases and J 4 bases, leaving 18 bases between the germline ends.

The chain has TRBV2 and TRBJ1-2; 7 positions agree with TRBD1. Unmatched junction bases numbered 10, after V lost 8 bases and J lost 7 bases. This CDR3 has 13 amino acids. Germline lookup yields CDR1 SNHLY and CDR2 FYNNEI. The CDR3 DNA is TGTGCCAGCCCGACAGGGAGGAGTGGTGGCTACACCTTC. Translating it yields CASPTGRSGGYTF.

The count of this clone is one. The CDR3 DNA reads TGTGCCAGCAGCGTTGGGTTAGGTTCGAGGACTAGCGGGGATAATGAGCAGTTCTTC. It codes for CASSVGLGSRTSGDNEQFF. The chain carries TRBV9 and TRBJ2-1, with 12 bases lining up with TRBD2. Germline lookup yields CDR1 SGDLS and CDR2 YYNGEE. Unmatched junction bases numbered 16, after V lost 2 bases and J lost 7 bases. CDR3 length equals 19 residues.

The CDR3 here is CASTVGVHQPQHF. For the CDR3, the DNA is TGTGCCAGCACAGTGGGGGTGCATCAGCCCCAGCATTTT. The V and J genes are TRBV12-3 or TRBV12-4 and TRBJ1-5, with TRBD1 as a possible D gene (5 bases). CDR3 length: 13 amino acids. V shed 7 bases and J shed 5 bases, with 12 bases lying between them.

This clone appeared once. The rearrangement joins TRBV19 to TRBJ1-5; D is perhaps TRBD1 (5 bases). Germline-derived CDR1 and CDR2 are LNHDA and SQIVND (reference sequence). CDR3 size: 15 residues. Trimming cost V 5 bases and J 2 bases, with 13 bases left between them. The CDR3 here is CASSWGMARNQPQHF. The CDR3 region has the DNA TGTGCCAGTAGTTGGGGGATGGCGCGCAATCAGCCCCAGCATTTT.

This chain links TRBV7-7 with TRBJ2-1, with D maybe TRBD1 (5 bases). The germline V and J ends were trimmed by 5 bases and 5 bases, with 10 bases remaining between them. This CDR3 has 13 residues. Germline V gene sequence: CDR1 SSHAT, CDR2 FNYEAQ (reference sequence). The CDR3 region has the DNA TGTGCCAGCAGCGAGACAGATAACAATGAGCAGTTCTTC. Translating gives CASSETDNNEQFF.

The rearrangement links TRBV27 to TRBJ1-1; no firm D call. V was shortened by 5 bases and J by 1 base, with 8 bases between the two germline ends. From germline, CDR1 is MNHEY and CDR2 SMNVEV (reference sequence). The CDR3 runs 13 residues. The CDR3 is CASSVARNTEAFF. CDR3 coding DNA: TGTGCCAGCAGTGTAGCCAGGAACACTGAAGCTTTCTTT.

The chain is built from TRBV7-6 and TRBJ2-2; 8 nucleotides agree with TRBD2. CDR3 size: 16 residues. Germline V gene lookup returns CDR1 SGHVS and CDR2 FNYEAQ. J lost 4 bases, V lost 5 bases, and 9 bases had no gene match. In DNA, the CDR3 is TGTGCCAGCAGCCCCCGATTAGCGGGGATCACCGGGGAGCTGTTTTTT. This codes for CASSPRLAGITGELFF.

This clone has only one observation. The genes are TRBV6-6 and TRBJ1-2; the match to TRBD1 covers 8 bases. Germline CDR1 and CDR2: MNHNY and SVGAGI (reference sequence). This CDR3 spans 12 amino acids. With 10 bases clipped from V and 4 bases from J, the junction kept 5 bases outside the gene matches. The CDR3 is CATQGQVYGYTF. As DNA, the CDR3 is TGTGCCACTCAGGGACAGGTCTATGGCTACACCTTC.